This TCR beta chain was profiled in a study of T cell responses to AZD1222 COVID-19 vaccine. Study-level results: Just a handful of people given AZD1222 tested seropositive at baseline. The CD4 TCRs associated with vaccination extended across spike and predominated at 160-218 and 743-854.

Using immunoSEQ multiplex PCR, the repertoire was profiled, and TCRdb retains in-frame clones only, with some absent. The sample consists of about 47,000 clones, around 80% of them appearing once. Details on this clone: Its antigen remains unidentified.

The receptor comes from an adult who received the MenACWY meningococcal vaccine as a control. The source was peripheral blood, collected 28 days after the second dose of the MenACWY control vaccine.

CDR3 nucleotides: TGTGCCTGGAGCCCCGACATCGGCGATTCACCCCTCCACTTT. Protein product: CAWSPDIGDSPLHF. The V and J genes are TRBV30 and TRBJ1-6; D gene unclear. Trimming removed 3 bases from V and 8 bases from J, with 14 bases in between. The CDR3 contains 14 residues. Germline assignment: CDR1 GTSNPN and CDR2 SVGIG (reference sequence).